What follows describes a single TCR beta chain. No antigen is known for it. The entry originates in a study of cytomegalovirus exposure and HLA in healthy donors. Study-wide results and caveats: Associated with cytomegalovirus, according to the listing, were approximately 160 TCR beta chains. When the data were analyzed later, several of the most significant clusters appeared to be linked to common viral pathogens.

The PCR made use of 60 Vbeta and 13 Jbeta primers. Using immunoSEQ multiplex PCR, the repertoire was profiled, and TCRdb retains in-frame clones only, with some absent. The table records around 94,000 clones, about three quarters of them present only once. The CDR3 totals 11 residues. This sequence was found in a woman aged 40-49 years in good health and CMV-seropositive. This chain uses TRBV21-1 with TRBJ2-7; the table assigns TRBD2, which was not confirmed against the DNA. TRBV21-1 corresponds to a pseudogene. Sequencing was carried out using PBMCs. The chain's CDR3 is CASIPVDEQYF. CDR3 nucleotides: TGTGCCAGCATCCCGGTTGACGAGCAGTACTTC.